One TCR beta chain is described in this entry. Its antigen is unidentified. This entry comes from a study of shared clonotypes between healthy human individuals. In the study's own analysis: Filtering differed because ImmunoSEQ produced junction-only sequences that carried no quality scores. Produced via immunoSEQ multiplex PCR; TCRdb's table is partial and in-frame only. V and J calls plus clone size are reproduced from that table; the DNA served to infer D and trimming. The sample contains about 2.3 million clones, 85% to 95% of which appear only once. The study's findings and limits: The genetic and exposure-history diversity represented was limited by few donors.

This CDR3 comprises 16 residues. Germline loops: CDR1 MRHNA, CDR2 SNTAGT. Trimming at V came to 4 bases and at J to 8 bases, leaving 12 bases not matched to a gene. This TCR was recovered from a man aged 18 to 35 in good health. Some clones in this sample may be carry-over from other donors' samples. The V gene is TRBV6-4, the J gene TRBJ2-1, with TRBD2 matching 9 bases. Sequenced: naive CD4+ T cells from PBMCs. Subset here: CD45RA+ positively selected. CDR3 nucleotides: TGTGCCAGCAGTGTGGCTCGGGCTAGCGGGATATATGAGCAGTTCTTC. Its translation: CASSVARASGIYEQFF.